The 29 T cell receptor beta chains in this list originate from one sample, sequenced in a study of blood T cell repertoires in COVID-19. Sequenced by immunoSEQ multiplex PCR; TCRdb stores in-frame clones only, minus some. Of 110,000 to 150,000 clones listed, over 80% are singletons. Source material: PBMCs or T cells enriched from blood (not recorded which). All receptors derive from a man in his sixties who had recovered from COVID-19.

The rearrangement links TRBV2 to TRBJ2-7; the D gene is possibly TRBD1 (6 bases). The CDR3 loop spans 14 amino acids. V lost 3 bases to trimming and J lost 3 bases, with 12 bases between them. The germline CDR1 and CDR2 sequences are SNHLY and FYNNEI. The CDR3 sequence is CASSDWGRGYEQYF. CDR3 nucleotides: TGTGCCAGCAGTGATTGGGGGCGAGGCTACGAGCAGTACTTC. Supplemented by reference TRBV2 and TRBJ2-7, the full variable domain reads EPEVTQTPSHQVTQMGQEVILRCVPISNHLYFYWYRQILGQKVEFLVSFYNNEISEKSEIFDDQFSVERPDGSNFTLKIRSTKLEDSAMYFCASSDWGRGYEQYFGPGTRLTVT.

The chain joins TRBV28 to TRBJ2-7; TRBD1 matches at 9 bases. The CDR3 spans 15 residues. The V and J ends lost 3 bases and 5 bases, in that order; junction bases with no gene match: 8. Germline V CDR1 and CDR2: MDHEN, SYDVKM. As DNA, the CDR3 is TGTGCCAGCAGTTTCGCGGGACAGGGAGACCACGAGCAGTACTTC. Translated: CASSFAGQGDHEQYF.

The chain uses TRBV9 and TRBJ2-1; 9 positions agree with TRBD1. Per the germline V gene, CDR1 is SGDLS and CDR2 is YYNGEE. This CDR3 region has 14 residues. V lost 2 bases and J lost 5; bases outside the gene matches: 2. The CDR3 nucleotides read TGTGCCAGCAGCGTCCGGGACAGGGACAATGAGCAGTTCTTC. Residues: CASSVRDRDNEQFF. Using reference TRBV9 and TRBJ2-1 for the parts outside the CDR3, the full variable domain is DSGVTQTPKHLITATGQRVTLRCSPRSGDLSVYWYQQSLDQGLQFLIQYYNGEERAKGNILERFSAQQFPDLHSELNLSSLELGDSALYFCASSVRDRDNEQFFGPGTRLTVL.

The chain couples TRBV2 to TRBJ2-7; D possibly corresponds to TRBD2 (5 bases). The CDR3 is 12 residues long. Germline V lookup: CDR1 SNHLY, CDR2 FYNNEI. The germline V and J ends were trimmed by 7 bases and 6 bases, with 13 bases remaining between them. The CDR3 reads CASTGLSSEQYF. The DNA for the CDR3 is TGTGCCAGCACGGGGTTGAGTAGCGAGCAGTACTTC.

This sequence joins TRBV5-1 and TRBJ2-7; 7 bases agree with TRBD2. Unmatched junction bases numbered 5, after V lost 8 bases and J lost 0 bases. This CDR3 comprises 13 residues. Germline assignment: CDR1 SGHRS and CDR2 YFSETQ. CDR3 sequence (DNA): TGCGCCAGGAAGCGGGGTCCCTCCTACGAGCAGTACTTC. Translated: CARKRGPSYEQYF.

This chain uses TRBV28 with TRBJ2-7; TRBD2 matches at 8 bases. The length of the CDR3 is 12 residues. The germline V gene has CDR1 MDHEN and CDR2 SYDVKM. The V segment lost 6 bases and the J segment 6 bases; nucleotides outside the gene matches: 4. The CDR3 here is CASRPGGREQYF. For the CDR3, the DNA is TGTGCCAGCAGGCCGGGGGGGCGCGAGCAGTACTTC.

This sequence joins TRBV4-2 and TRBJ2-7; 7 nucleotides match TRBD2. Germline V CDR1 and CDR2: LGHNA, YNFKEQ. Trimming took 3 bases from V and 2 from J; bases not matched to a gene: 7. The CDR3 is 15 residues long. The CDR3 reads CASSHPLAATYEQYF. The CDR3 DNA reads as TGTGCCAGCAGCCATCCCCTAGCGGCTACCTACGAGCAGTACTTC.

This clone has a handful of counts. The V gene is TRBV28, the J gene TRBJ2-7, with TRBD2 identical over 7 bases. CDR1 is MDHEN and CDR2 is SYDVKM in the germline V gene. Trimming cost V 6 bases and J 1 base; bases outside gene matches: 12. This CDR3 comprises 16 residues. In DNA, the CDR3 is TGTGCCAGCAGGGGAGCGGGGCCCTTTAATTCCTACGAGCAGTACTTC. It translates to CASRGAGPFNSYEQYF.

The V and J genes are TRBV4-1 and TRBJ2-1, with 9 positions matching TRBD2. V gave up 0 bases and J gave up 4 bases; unmatched junction bases: 7. The CDR3 length is 17 residues. Germline lookup yields CDR1 MGHRA and CDR2 YSYEKL. CDR3 protein: CASSQDRASGDYNEQFF. CDR3 in DNA: TGCGCCAGCAGCCAAGATCGGGCTAGCGGGGATTACAATGAGCAGTTCTTC.

The rearrangement links TRBV4-1 to TRBJ2-5; TRBD1 matches 11 bases. This CDR3 spans 15 amino acids. Germline loops: CDR1 MGHRA, CDR2 YSYEKL. Losses at the gene ends were 1 base for V and 4 bases for J; bases not matched to a gene: 2. CDR3 in amino acids: CASSQGTGGAETQYF. DNA of the CDR3: TGCGCCAGCAGCCAAGGGACAGGGGGCGCAGAGACCCAGTACTTC.

This clone occurred a few times. The CDR3 DNA follows: TGCAGCGTCCGCCGGGGTGGGAATGAGCAGTTCTTC. It encodes CSVRRGGNEQFF. V and J are TRBV29-1 and TRBJ2-1, with D possibly being TRBD2 (5 bases). CDR3 length: 12 residues. The V gene's germline CDR1 is SQVTM and CDR2 ANQGSEA. V was cut by 6 bases and J by 7 bases, with 13 bases left in between.

Comment on this clone: This specimen includes other DNA sequences encoding the same CDR3. The gene calls are TRBV15 and TRBJ2-3; 11 bases fit TRBD2. From germline, CDR1 is LNHNV and CDR2 YYDKDF (reference sequence). J was trimmed by 6 bases and V by 0 bases; bases with no gene match: 2. The CDR3 length is 15 residues. Here the CDR3 DNA reads TGTGCCACCAGCAGAGATAGCGGGGGGGCGGATACGCAGTATTTT. Translating gives CATSRDSGGADTQYF.

The chain employs TRBV28 and TRBJ2-3; 7 nucleotides agree with TRBD2. The CDR3 covers 13 residues. Germline V CDR1 and CDR2: MDHEN, SYDVKM. V was pared by 6 bases and J by 2 bases, with 2 bases of the junction left unmatched. DNA of the CDR3: TGTGCCAGCAGGCGGGAGCCCACAGATACGCAGTATTTT. It specifies CASRREPTDTQYF.

V is TRBV19 and J is TRBJ2-5; a possible D gene is TRBD2 (6 bases). V was shortened by 6 bases and J by 1 base, with 9 bases between the two germline ends. Germline-derived CDR1 and CDR2 are LNHDA and SQIVND (reference sequence). This CDR3 comprises 13 residues. In DNA, the CDR3 is TGTGCCAGTAGCAATAGCGGCCAAGAGACCCAGTACTTC. Amino acids: CASSNSGQETQYF.

V is TRBV6-5 and J is TRBJ1-6; a possible D gene is TRBD1 (5 bases). Germline values: CDR1 MNHEY, CDR2 SVGAGI. V lost 0 bases and J lost 7, with 13 bases in between. This CDR3 has 16 residues. This CDR3 reads CASSYSRGTGNSPLHF. DNA of the CDR3: TGTGCCAGCAGTTACTCGCGAGGGACTGGGAATTCACCCCTCCACTTT.

The rearrangement uses TRBV27 and TRBJ2-1; 9 bases fit TRBD2. V lost 3 bases to trimming and J lost 1 base; unmatched junction nucleotides: 13. This CDR3 region has 19 residues. CDR1 is MNHEY and CDR2 is SMNVEV in the germline V gene (reference sequence). The CDR3 DNA reads as TGTGCCAGCAGTTTGGTCCGGCTAGCGGGAACCCCTTCCTACAATGAGCAGTTCTTC. Protein: CASSLVRLAGTPSYNEQFF.

The chain employs TRBV5-6 and TRBJ2-2; possible D gene TRBD1, 6 bases. Germline V lookup: CDR1 SGHDT, CDR2 YYEEEE. Deletions cut 5 bases from V and 4 bases from J, with 12 bases between. This CDR3 comprises 14 residues. CDR3 DNA: TGTGCCAGCAGGACCTACAGGGCCACCGGGGAGCTGTTTTTT. Its translation is CASRTYRATGELFF.

By frequency in the sample, this clone is medium-sized. This chain links TRBV28 with TRBJ2-2, with 10 bases matching TRBD2. J gave up 7 bases and V 4 bases, and 12 bases lay outside the gene matches. CDR3 size: 17 residues. Germline CDR1 is MDHEN and CDR2 is SYDVKM. This CDR3 is CASSSPPRTSGIGELFF. CDR3 bases: TGTGCCAGCAGTTCCCCCCCCCGGACTAGCGGAATCGGGGAGCTGTTTTTT.

The rearrangement links TRBV18 to TRBJ2-1, with 8 bases that match TRBD2. Losses at the gene ends were 0 bases for V and 1 base for J; bases not matched to a gene: 11. The CDR3 length is 19 residues. From germline, CDR1 is KGHSH and CDR2 LQKENI. The CDR3 nucleotides are TGTGCCAGCTCACCACCATATGGGGCGAGCGGGAGTTCCTACAATGAGCAGTTCTTC. Its translation: CASSPPYGASGSSYNEQFF. Full variable domain (missing parts from reference TRBV18 and TRBJ2-1): NAGVMQNPRHLVRRRGQEARLRCSPMKGHSHVYWYRQLPEEGLKFMVYLQKENIIDESGMPKERFSAEFPKEGPSILRIQQVVRGDSAAYFCASSPPYGASGSSYNEQFFGPGTRLTVL.

Note on this clone: Other nucleotide sequences from this sample produce the same CDR3. The V call is TRBV3-1 (or the pseudogene TRBV3-2), the J call TRBJ1-4; D is possibly TRBD1 (5 bases). V lost 3 bases, J lost 5 bases, and 13 bases lay in between. Germline CDR1 and CDR2: LGHDT and YNNKEL (reference sequence). This CDR3 contains 15 residues. In nucleotides, the CDR3 is TGTGCCAGCAGCCAGAAGGGGTTACCGAATGAAAAACTGTTTTTT. This sequence encodes CASSQKGLPNEKLFF.

V and J are TRBV5-1 and TRBJ1-4; perhaps TRBD1 as D (5 bases). Germline V gene lookup returns CDR1 SGHRS and CDR2 YFSETQ. Deletions cut 4 bases from V and 2 bases from J, with 9 bases between. This CDR3 region has 14 residues. Written as DNA, the CDR3 is TGCGCCAGCAGCCCGGGACTTACTAATGAAAAACTGTTTTTT. It encodes CASSPGLTNEKLFF.

Only one count was recorded for this clone. The chain links TRBV7-6 to TRBJ2-3; D unresolved. The V gene lost 1 base and the J gene lost 0 bases, with 11 bases spanning the gap. Germline V lookup: CDR1 SGHVS, CDR2 FNYEAQ. This CDR3 comprises 16 residues. CDR3 protein: CASSLVSASSTDTQYF. CDR3 nucleotide sequence: TGTGCCAGCAGCTTAGTTAGTGCTTCTAGCACAGATACGCAGTATTTT.

The CDR3 DNA reads as TGTGCCAGCAGTGTCACGGGGGGCAACGAGCAGTACTTC. Its protein is CASSVTGGNEQYF. The chain couples TRBV2 to TRBJ2-7, with a possible D match to TRBD2 (7 bases). Germline-derived CDR1 and CDR2 are SNHLY and FYNNEI. The length of the CDR3 is 13 residues. Trimming shortened V by 4 bases and J by 5 bases, and 12 bases separated the two germline ends.

CDR3 sequence: CASSSSGFSYEQYF. The CDR3 DNA follows: TGTGCCAGCAGCTCTAGCGGGTTCTCCTACGAGCAGTACTTC. This sequence joins TRBV11-3 and TRBJ2-7; 8 nucleotides align to TRBD2. V trimming: 4 bases; J trimming: 0 bases; junction bases outside the gene matches: 2. The germline gives CDR1 SGHNT, CDR2 YENEEA. This CDR3 comprises 14 residues.

This rearrangement joins TRBV5-8 to TRBJ1-4; 8 bases fit TRBD1. After removal of 3 bases from V and 3 bases from J, the junction contained 7 bases not matched to a gene. The germline V gene encodes CDR1 SGHTS and CDR2 YDEGEE. The CDR3 has 16 amino acids. CDR3 DNA sequence: TGTGCCAGCAGCTCCCTCCCGGGACAGGCTAATGAAAAACTGTTTTTT. It translates to CASSSLPGQANEKLFF.

V and J are TRBV3-1 (or the pseudogene TRBV3-2) and TRBJ2-7; D is perhaps TRBD2 (7 bases). Deletions cut 5 bases from V and 7 bases from J, with 21 bases between. This CDR3 has 15 residues. The germline V gene has CDR1 LGHDT and CDR2 YNNKEL (reference sequence). The CDR3 region is CASSFRGARVGEQYF. The CDR3 bases are TGTGCCAGCAGCTTTCGGGGGGCGCGGGTCGGAGAGCAGTACTTC.

The V and J genes are TRBV2 and TRBJ1-2; TRBD1 agrees at 8 bases. CDR1 and CDR2 from the germline V gene are SNHLY and FYNNEI. J was trimmed by 2 bases and V by 5 bases; bases with no gene match: 4. The CDR3 is made up of 14 amino acids. DNA of the CDR3: TGTGCCAGCAGTCCTAGGACAGGGAACTATGGCTACACCTTC. Amino acid sequence: CASSPRTGNYGYTF.

The chain uses TRBV3-1 (or the pseudogene TRBV3-2) and TRBJ1-1; D unresolved. V was trimmed by 1 base and J by 11 bases, leaving 23 bases between them. In germline, CDR1 is LGHDT, CDR2 YNNKEL (reference sequence). This CDR3 comprises 16 residues. CDR3 bases: TGTGCCAGCAGCCAAGCGGGTTCGGTCGGTGGGTTGGCGGCTTTCTTT. Residues: CASSQAGSVGGLAAFF.

This chain links TRBV2 with TRBJ1-1; D is undetermined. Germline CDR1 SNHLY, CDR2 FYNNEI. CDR3 length: 13 residues. Between the trimmed V and J ends, which lost 4 bases and 0 bases, there was a span of 6 bases. Written as DNA, the CDR3 is TGTGCCAGCAGTGCAGGAATGAACACTGAAGCTTTCTTT. As protein: CASSAGMNTEAFF.